The 7 T cell receptor beta chains below were found in one sample sequenced in a study of blood T cells in healthy people across ages. Combining a sample-barcoded 5' primer with a J-beta primer mix, a second PCR ran for roughly 7 to 11 cycles. Using its own MiXCR run on the 5' RACE reads, TCRdb lists one record per CDR3 protein. The sample has 1.6 million or so distinct CDR3 sequences; almost 35% are singletons. Material: blood. The source of these receptors is a woman aged 30 to 39 in good health.

The chain combines TRBV28 with TRBJ2-7; 8 nucleotides align to TRBD1. This CDR3 is 15 amino acids long. Per germline, CDR1 MDHEN and CDR2 SYDVKM. Trimming removed 5 bases from V and 5 bases from J; junction bases left unmatched: 11. CDR3 residues: CASSIRTGRSHEQYF. CDR3 DNA sequence: TGTGCCAGCAGTATCCGGACAGGGAGGTCCCACGAGCAGTACTTC.

The chain has TRBV20-1 and TRBJ1-1; D not certain. The CDR3 runs 15 residues. With 5 bases removed from V and 1 base from J, the gap between germline ends came to 17 bases. Looked up from germline, CDR1 is DFQATT and CDR2 is SNEGSKA (reference sequence). CDR3 protein: CSADHRKDPNTEAFF. CDR3 nucleotides: TGCAGTGCTGACCACAGAAAAGATCCGAACACTGAAGCTTTCTTT.

This clonotype was seen many times. This rearrangement joins TRBV20-1 to TRBJ2-1; tentative D call: TRBD1 (6 bases). The CDR3 spans 16 residues. V was shortened by 3 bases and J by 0 bases, with 15 bases between the two germline ends. In germline, CDR1 is DFQATT, CDR2 SNEGSKA (reference sequence). CDR3 in amino acids: CSASSVGALSYNEQFF. CDR3 nucleotides: TGCAGTGCTAGTTCGGTGGGGGCCCTCTCCTACAATGAGCAGTTCTTC.

This clonotype was detected a few times. This chain joins TRBV20-1 and TRBJ1-2; 8 bases line up with TRBD1. Germline values: CDR1 DFQATT, CDR2 SNEGSKA (reference sequence). The ends lost 4 bases at V and 0 bases at J; junction bases unmatched: 13. The CDR3 loop spans 17 amino acids. The CDR3 protein is CSANPQPGQGSNYGYTF. The CDR3 DNA is TGCAGTGCTAACCCACAACCCGGACAGGGATCTAACTATGGCTACACCTTC.

The V and J genes are TRBV29-1 and TRBJ2-7; either TRBD1 or TRBD2 may supply D (5 bases each). Germline-derived CDR1 and CDR2 are SQVTM and ANQGSEA. CDR3 length: 13 residues. Trimming took off 4 bases at V and 3 bases at J, with 13 bases between the two ends. The CDR3 here is CSVVGTGHYEQYF. The CDR3 bases are TGCAGCGTTGTGGGGACCGGGCACTACGAGCAGTACTTC.

This clonotype was counted ten times or more. The chain couples TRBV12-3 or TRBV12-4 to TRBJ2-3; unclear D gene. V lost 3 bases and J 1 base, leaving 8 bases between the germline ends. The CDR3 is made up of 14 amino acids. CDR3 in DNA: TGTGCCAGCAGTTTTGCAGACCGCACAGATACGCAGTATTTT. Translating gives CASSFADRTDTQYF.

The chain couples TRBV14 to TRBJ2-7, with D tentatively TRBD1 (5 bases). The CDR3 runs to 15 residues. Per germline, CDR1 SGHDN and CDR2 FVKESK. Trimming stripped 2 bases from V and 2 bases from J, with 13 bases between. The CDR3 coding sequence is TGTGCCAGCAGCCAAAGACAGTCTTCACCCTACGAGCAGTACTTC. Amino acids: CASSQRQSSPYEQYF. Combining the CDR3 with reference TRBV14 and TRBJ2-7 gives the whole variable domain EAGVTQFPSHSVIEKGQTVTLRCDPISGHDNLYWYRRVMGKEIKFLLHFVKESKQDESGMPNNRFLAERTGGTYSTLKVQPAELEDSGVYFCASSQRQSSPYEQYFGPGTRLTVT.